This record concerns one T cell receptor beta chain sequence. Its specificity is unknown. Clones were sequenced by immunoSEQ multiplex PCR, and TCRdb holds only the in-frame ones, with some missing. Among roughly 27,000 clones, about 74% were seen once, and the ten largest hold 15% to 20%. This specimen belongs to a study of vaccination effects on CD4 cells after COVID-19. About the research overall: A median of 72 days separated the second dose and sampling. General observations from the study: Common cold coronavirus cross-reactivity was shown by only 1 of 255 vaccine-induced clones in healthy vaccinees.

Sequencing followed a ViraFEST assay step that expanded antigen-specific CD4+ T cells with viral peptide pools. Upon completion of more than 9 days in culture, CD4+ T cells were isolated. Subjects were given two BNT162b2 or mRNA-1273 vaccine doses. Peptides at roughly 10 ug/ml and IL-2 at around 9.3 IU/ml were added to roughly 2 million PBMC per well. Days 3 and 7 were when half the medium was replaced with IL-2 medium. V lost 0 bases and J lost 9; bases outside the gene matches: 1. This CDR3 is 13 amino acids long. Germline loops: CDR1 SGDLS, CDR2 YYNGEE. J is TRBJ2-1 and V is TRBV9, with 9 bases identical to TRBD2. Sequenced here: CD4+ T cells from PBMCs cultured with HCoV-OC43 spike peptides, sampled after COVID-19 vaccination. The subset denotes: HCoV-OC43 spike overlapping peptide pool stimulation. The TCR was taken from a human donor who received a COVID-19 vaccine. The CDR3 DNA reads TGTGCCAGCAGCGTAGGAGCGGGAGGTGAGCAGTTCTTC. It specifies CASSVGAGGEQFF.